The text below deals with one TCR beta chain. The antigen remains unidentified. These data belong to a study of early T cells in non-severe SARS-CoV-2 infection. Overall study: Alpha and beta chains were unpaired, from unsorted whole-blood bulk RNA.

Attachment of unique molecular identifiers was made to individual cDNA molecules. TCRdb re-called the 5' RACE reads with MiXCR, one entry per CDR3 protein. The sample carries almost 65,000 distinct CDR3 sequences, around 4.7% recorded once. Study findings and constraints: Missing private and CD4 specificities, VDJdb matching favored anti-spike CD8 responses.

CDR3 length equals 13 residues. With 2 bases removed from V and 5 bases from J, the gap between germline ends came to 10 bases. Sequencing was performed on whole blood. The source of this sequence is an adult who was a healthcare worker with PCR-confirmed SARS-CoV-2 infection or an uninfected control (not recorded which). The chain carries TRBV12-3 or TRBV12-4 and TRBJ2-7; tentatively, D is TRBD1 (6 bases). CDR3 in DNA: TGTGCCAGCAGTTTAATCGCAGGGGACGAGCAGTACTTC. Amino acids: CASSLIAGDEQYF.